These 24 T cell receptor beta chains originate from one sample sequenced in a study of blood T cell repertoires in COVID-19. Produced via immunoSEQ multiplex PCR; TCRdb's table is partial and in-frame only. The table records a few hundred thousand clones, 87% of them present only once. The sample consisted of peripheral blood. Source of these receptors: a man in his late teens or twenties with active or convalescent COVID-19.

The chain uses TRBV29-1 and TRBJ2-3; the match to TRBD1 covers 9 bases. Trimming cost V 0 bases and J 0 bases; bases outside gene matches: 4. The CDR3 spans 16 residues. Germline values: CDR1 SQVTM, CDR2 ANQGSEA. For the CDR3, the DNA is TGCAGCGTTGAAGATGGGGACAGGGCGAGCACAGATACGCAGTATTTT. Protein: CSVEDGDRASTDTQYF.

This chain links TRBV7-2 with TRBJ2-3; tentatively, D is TRBD1 (5 bases). This CDR3 comprises 14 residues. In germline, CDR1 is SGHTA, CDR2 FQGNSA. V shed 4 bases and J shed 4 bases, with 12 bases lying between them. DNA for the CDR3: TGTGCCAGCAGCTCTGGTGGCAGGGCAGATACGCAGTATTTT. It codes for CASSSGGRADTQYF. The full variable domain, its missing parts supplied by reference TRBV7-2 and TRBJ2-3, is GAGVSQSPSNKVTEKGKDVELRCDPISGHTALYWYRQSLGQGLEFLIYFQGNSAPDKSGLPSDRFSAERTGGSVSTLTIQRTQQEDSAVYLCASSSGGRADTQYFGPGTRLTVL.

This clone has a single count. The V and J genes are TRBV6-2 or TRBV6-3 and TRBJ2-1; 13 nucleotides align to TRBD2. The germline V gene has CDR1 MNHEY and CDR2 SVGEGT. The CDR3 is 18 residues long. V gave up 2 bases and J gave up 0 bases; unmatched junction bases: 4. The CDR3: CASSYPTSGRSSYNEQFF. The CDR3, as DNA: TGTGCCAGCAGTTACCCGACTAGCGGGAGGAGCTCCTACAATGAGCAGTTCTTC.

The chain uses TRBV7-2 and TRBJ2-4; 7 bases map to TRBD2. Unmatched junction bases numbered 6, after V lost 5 bases and J lost 5 bases. The CDR3 sequence is 14 residues long. The germline gives CDR1 SGHTA, CDR2 FQGNSA. The CDR3 spells CASSKDRGENIQYF. The DNA for the CDR3 is TGTGCCAGCAGCAAAGACCGGGGGGAAAACATTCAGTACTTC.

This CDR3 reads CASSLTGARGRQETQYF. CDR3 DNA sequence: TGTGCCAGCAGCTTAACTGGTGCCAGGGGGAGACAAGAGACCCAGTACTTC. The chain has TRBV7-3 and TRBJ2-5; 7 nucleotides agree with TRBD1. The CDR3 runs 17 residues. J gave up 2 bases and V 0 bases, and 9 bases lay outside the gene matches. Germline V gives CDR1 SGHTA, CDR2 FQGTGA.

This chain uses TRBV15 with TRBJ2-7; possible D gene TRBD2, 6 bases. The CDR3 length is 14 residues. V lost 6 bases and J lost 4, with 16 bases in between. In germline, CDR1 is LNHNV, CDR2 YYDKDF (reference sequence). The CDR3 nucleotides read TGTGCCACCAGAACCTCTAGCGATGAGTACGAGCAGTACTTC. Protein: CATRTSSDEYEQYF.

The chain combines TRBV18 with TRBJ1-6; 9 bases map to TRBD1. The germline V gene has CDR1 KGHSH and CDR2 LQKENI. V gave up 0 bases and J gave up 7 bases; unmatched junction bases: 1. The CDR3 totals 15 residues. The CDR3 is CASSPPQGANSPLHF. The CDR3 nucleotides read TGTGCCAGCTCACCACCACAGGGGGCAAATTCACCCCTCCACTTT.

This clone was picked up one time. This chain joins TRBV5-4 and TRBJ1-2; the D is unclear. Trimming left V 1 base short and J 2 bases short, with 9 bases between. CDR3 length equals 14 residues. Germline V gene lookup returns CDR1 SGHNT and CDR2 YYREEE (reference sequence). The CDR3 nucleotides read TGTGCCAGCAGCTTGATCGGCGGAAACTATGGCTACACCTTC. It codes for CASSLIGGNYGYTF.

This clone occurred once. V and J are TRBV28 and TRBJ2-7; TRBD2 is a possible D gene (5 bases). The CDR3 contains 16 residues. V was clipped by 1 base and J by 7 bases, with 20 bases between them. The germline gives CDR1 MDHEN, CDR2 SYDVKM. The CDR3 DNA is TGTGCCAGCAGTTTATCCGTCTCGGGAAGGTTTTTGGAGCAGTACTTC. Protein sequence: CASSLSVSGRFLEQYF.

The chain is built from TRBV7-8 and TRBJ1-5, with D possibly TRBD1 on 5 matching bases. The CDR3 loop spans 14 amino acids. Trimming took off 6 bases at V and 4 bases at J, with 13 bases between the two ends. The V gene's germline CDR1 is SGHVS and CDR2 FQNEAQ. The chain's CDR3 is CASRSGGSNQPQHF. CDR3 DNA sequence: TGTGCCAGCAGGTCGGGGGGGTCGAATCAGCCCCAGCATTTT.

V is TRBV18 and J is TRBJ1-2, with D perhaps matching TRBD1 (6 bases). The CDR3 extends over 15 amino acids. The V gene's germline CDR1 is KGHSH and CDR2 LQKENI. V shed 2 bases and J shed 4 bases, with 14 bases lying between them. The chain's CDR3 is CASSPERGAGYGYTF. The CDR3 region has the DNA TGTGCCAGCTCACCAGAGCGGGGGGCTGGCTATGGCTACACCTTC.

The chain links TRBV9 to TRBJ2-1; 9 positions match TRBD1. The CDR3 has 17 amino acids. Germline assignment: CDR1 SGDLS and CDR2 YYNGEE. The trim removed 3 bases at V and 0 bases at J, leaving 7 bases unmatched. CDR3 region: CASSARTGVTSYNEQFF. CDR3 in DNA: TGTGCCAGCAGCGCTCGGACAGGGGTGACCTCCTACAATGAGCAGTTCTTC.

The table lists this clone with a count of one. J is TRBJ2-7 and V is TRBV11-2; TRBD1 agrees at 10 bases. Germline V lookup: CDR1 SGHAT, CDR2 FQNNGV. The CDR3 spans 16 residues. Trimming took 5 bases from V and 6 from J; bases not matched to a gene: 13. CDR3 loop: CASSADRGPIRREQYF. The CDR3 DNA sequence: TGTGCCAGCAGCGCAGACAGGGGGCCTATTAGGCGCGAGCAGTACTTC.

The rearrangement joins TRBV3-1 (or the pseudogene TRBV3-2) to TRBJ2-3, with D unresolved. Germline V lookup: CDR1 LGHDT, CDR2 YNNKEL (reference sequence). The V gene lost 4 bases and the J gene lost 4 bases, with 9 bases spanning the gap. The CDR3 covers 13 residues. The CDR3 here is CASSPAEADTQYF. In DNA form, the CDR3 reads TGTGCCAGCAGCCCGGCCGAGGCAGATACGCAGTATTTT.

V gene TRBV28 combines with J gene TRBJ2-1; D possibly corresponds to TRBD2 (6 bases). The CDR3 extends over 14 amino acids. The V gene lost 7 bases and the J gene lost 2 bases, with 12 bases spanning the gap. Germline V gives CDR1 MDHEN, CDR2 SYDVKM. The CDR3 loop is CASTRTTTYNEQFF. The CDR3, as DNA: TGTGCCAGCACCCGGACTACGACCTACAATGAGCAGTTCTTC.

V is TRBV28 and J is TRBJ2-1; 8 bases are shared with TRBD2. This CDR3 is built from 16 residues. Germline assignment: CDR1 MDHEN and CDR2 SYDVKM. Trimming at V came to 6 bases and at J to 7 bases, leaving 14 bases not matched to a gene. The CDR3 sequence is CASSLWRAGGMNEQFF. CDR3 bases: TGTGCCAGCAGCCTCTGGCGGGCGGGAGGAATGAATGAGCAGTTCTTC.

The DNA for the CDR3 is TGTGCCAGCAGCTCCTCCGGGACAGGGGGCGCAGATACGCAGTATTTT. This encodes CASSSSGTGGADTQYF. The chain has TRBV7-2 and TRBJ2-3, with 12 bases that match TRBD1. This CDR3 contains 16 residues. Germline CDR1 is SGHTA and CDR2 is FQGNSA. The V segment lost 4 bases and the J segment 4 bases; nucleotides outside the gene matches: 6.

As regards this clone: Other nucleotide sequences from this sample produce the same CDR3. J is TRBJ1-2 and V is TRBV9; TRBD1 matches at 7 bases. The J segment lost 8 bases and the V segment lost 0 bases, leaving 4 bases of the junction unmatched. CDR3 length equals 13 residues. Germline CDR1 SGDLS, CDR2 YYNGEE. CDR3 sequence reads: CASSVGQGGGYTF. Written as DNA, the CDR3 is TGTGCCAGCAGCGTAGGACAGGGAGGAGGCTACACCTTC.

The chain joins TRBV12-3 or TRBV12-4 to TRBJ2-7, with D possibly being TRBD1 (6 bases). The CDR3 runs 13 residues. Trimming shortened V by 8 bases and J by 1 base, and 12 bases separated the two germline ends. For the CDR3, the DNA is TGTGCCAGCGGCCTACAGGGTTCCTACGAGCAGTACTTC. Encoded protein: CASGLQGSYEQYF.

This rearrangement joins TRBV18 to TRBJ1-1; 7 bases agree with TRBD1. The V gene's germline CDR1 is KGHSH and CDR2 LQKENI. V lost 3 bases and J lost 5; bases outside the gene matches: 3. CDR3 length: 13 amino acids. The CDR3 DNA follows: TGTGCCAGCTCACCTGTACAGGGGACTGAAGCTTTCTTT. This gives the protein CASSPVQGTEAFF.

V and J are TRBV7-9 and TRBJ1-6; TRBD1 aligns across 8 bases. Germline CDR1 reads SEHNR; CDR2 reads FQNEAQ (reference sequence). This CDR3 contains 14 residues. V shed 5 bases, J shed 10 bases, and the junction held 7 bases outside the gene matches. The CDR3 here is CASSPQGAFSPLHF. DNA for the CDR3: TGTGCCAGCAGCCCTCAGGGGGCCTTCTCACCCCTCCACTTT. Supplemented by reference TRBV7-9 and TRBJ1-6, the full variable domain reads DTGVSQNPRHKITKRGQNVTFRCDPISEHNRLYWYRQTLGQGPEFLTYFQNEAQLEKSRLLSDRFSAERPKGSFSTLEIQRTEQGDSAMYLCASSPQGAFSPLHFGNGTRLTVT.

The chain has TRBV11-2 and TRBJ1-2, with 7 bases matching TRBD1. The trim removed 2 bases at V and 5 bases at J, leaving 11 bases unmatched. This CDR3 has 16 amino acids. Germline CDR1 SGHAT, CDR2 FQNNGV. The CDR3 sequence: CASSLSRTGLRYGYTF. In DNA, the CDR3 is TGTGCCAGCAGCTTAAGTCGGACAGGCCTTAGGTATGGCTACACCTTC.

The CDR3 DNA follows: TGCAGTGCAAGTTATAGCGGGAGGGACAATGAGCAGTTCTTC. This sequence encodes CSASYSGRDNEQFF. The rearrangement uses TRBV20-1 and TRBJ2-1; 11 bases are a match to TRBD2. The CDR3 is 14 amino acids. CDR1 and CDR2 from the germline V gene are DFQATT and SNEGSKA (reference sequence). Unmatched junction bases numbered 6, after V lost 6 bases and J lost 5 bases.

The chain couples TRBV6-6 to TRBJ1-2; D is unresolved. CDR3 length equals 15 residues. Germline-derived CDR1 and CDR2 are MNHNY and SVGAGI (reference sequence). The V end was cut by 7 bases, the J end by 4 bases, with 19 bases between. CDR3 loop: CASIQRGGVRYGYTF. Here the CDR3 DNA reads TGTGCCAGCATCCAGCGGGGAGGCGTCCGCTATGGCTACACCTTC.